The present T cell receptor beta chain was sequenced within a study of cytotoxic CD8 clonotypes in ibrutinib-treated CLL. On the study more broadly: Mean yields were roughly 250,000 productive templates and under 100,000 productive rearrangements per sample.

The repertoire was sequenced with immunoSEQ multiplex PCR; TCRdb's copy has only in-frame clones and lacks some. The sample consists of approximately 170,000 clones, about 88% of them appearing once. V was shortened by 4 bases and J by 5 bases, with 19 bases between the two germline ends. There are 16 residues in the CDR3. The V gene's germline CDR1 is MDHEN and CDR2 SYDVKM. This sequence originates from a human donor with chronic lymphocytic leukemia. This chain connects TRBV28 to TRBJ2-3; maybe TRBD2 (5 bases). Source: PBMCs, taken at disease progression, from a patient treated with ibrutinib. DNA for the CDR3: TGTGCCAGCAGTTCATACCGGGATATCTACGGAGATACGCAGTATTTT. Protein sequence: CASSSYRDIYGDTQYF. The entire variable domain, with the rest obtained from reference TRBV28 and TRBJ2-3, is as follows: DVKVTQSSRYLVKRTGEKVFLECVQDMDHENMFWYRQDPGLGLRLIYFSYDVKMKEKGDIPEGYSVSREKKERFSLILESASTNQTSMYLCASSSYRDIYGDTQYFGPGTRLTVL.